This passage covers 32 T cell receptor beta chains from one sample sequenced in a study of shared clonotypes between healthy human individuals. TCRdb's copy holds only in-frame clones and misses some; the assay was immunoSEQ multiplex PCR. Of about 980,000 clones in the sample, 76% were seen once. Sequenced material: memory CD4+ T cells sorted from blood. The subset denotes: CD45RA-negative fraction. The receptors were sampled from a young man in good health.

This chain uses TRBV5-4 with TRBJ2-5, with D unclear. The CDR3 consists of 13 residues. CDR1 is SGHNT, CDR2 YYREEE, per germline (reference sequence). Deletions cut 1 base from V and 5 bases from J, with 9 bases between. Here the CDR3 DNA reads TGTGCCAGCAGCTTGACAATAGCTGAGACCCAGTACTTC. It specifies CASSLTIAETQYF.

This sequence joins TRBV15 and TRBJ2-7; D remains ambiguous. In germline, CDR1 is LNHNV, CDR2 YYDKDF (reference sequence). CDR3 length: 12 residues. V was pared by 1 base and J by 9 bases, with 10 bases between. CDR3 residues: CATSRAGNRQYF. CDR3 nucleotides: TGTGCCACCAGCAGAGCGGGCAATAGGCAGTACTTC.

The chain has TRBV7-3 and TRBJ2-7, with 9 nucleotides matching TRBD2. Germline values: CDR1 SGHTA, CDR2 FQGTGA. J was trimmed by 1 base and V by 4 bases; bases with no gene match: 5. The length of the CDR3 is 15 residues. CDR3 sequence: CASSSLAGSSYEQYF. CDR3 bases: TGTGCCAGCAGCTCCCTAGCGGGGTCGTCCTACGAGCAGTACTTC.

The chain combines TRBV4-1 with TRBJ2-7; 7 bases fit TRBD2. Per germline, CDR1 MGHRA and CDR2 YSYEKL. V lost 0 bases, J lost 4 bases, and 15 bases stayed unmatched. This CDR3 has 18 residues. The CDR3 here is CASSQDKPTMGGLYEQYF. The DNA of the CDR3 is TGCGCCAGCAGCCAAGATAAGCCCACGATGGGAGGGCTATACGAGCAGTACTTC.

The chain couples TRBV5-4 to TRBJ2-5; TRBD2 agrees at 10 bases. The CDR3 is 15 residues long. Germline CDR1 reads SGHNT; CDR2 reads YYREEE (reference sequence). V shed 2 bases and J 2 bases; nucleotides not matched to a gene: 3. The CDR3 spells CASSFLAGGQETQYF. The CDR3, as DNA: TGTGCCAGCAGCTTCTTAGCGGGGGGACAAGAGACCCAGTACTTC. Filled out from reference TRBV5-4 and TRBJ2-5, the complete variable domain reads ETGVTQSPTHLIKTRGQQVTLRCSSQSGHNTVSWYQQALGQGPQFIFQYYREEENGRGNFPPRFSGLQFPNYSSELNVNALELDDSALYLCASSFLAGGQETQYFGPGTRLLVL.

Remarks on this clone: Within the sample, other DNA sequences also encode this same CDR3. The CDR3 DNA sequence: TGTGCCAGCAGCCCTGGACAGGGGGGGTATGGCTACACCTTC. It codes for CASSPGQGGYGYTF. The chain employs TRBV7-2 and TRBJ1-2, with 10 positions matching TRBD1. The ends lost 5 bases at V and 5 bases at J; junction bases unmatched: 5. The CDR3 contains 14 residues. The V gene's germline CDR1 is SGHTA and CDR2 FQGNSA.

The chain is built from TRBV28 and TRBJ1-1, with D possibly TRBD1 on 5 matching bases. V was trimmed by 8 bases and J by 1 base, leaving 17 bases between them. Germline CDR1 MDHEN, CDR2 SYDVKM. The CDR3 contains 15 residues. CDR3: CASLVAWGTNTEAFF. CDR3 bases: TGTGCCAGCTTAGTTGCGTGGGGCACGAACACTGAAGCTTTCTTT. Using reference TRBV28 and TRBJ1-1 for the parts outside the CDR3, the full variable domain is DVKVTQSSRYLVKRTGEKVFLECVQDMDHENMFWYRQDPGLGLRLIYFSYDVKMKEKGDIPEGYSVSREKKERFSLILESASTNQTSMYLCASLVAWGTNTEAFFGQGTRLTVV.

This chain uses TRBV18 with TRBJ2-2; 8 nucleotides agree with TRBD2. The CDR3 loop spans 15 amino acids. From germline, CDR1 is KGHSH and CDR2 LQKENI. After removal of 2 bases from V and 7 bases from J, the junction contained 6 bases not matched to a gene. As DNA, the CDR3 is TGTGCCAGCTCACCAATCCGGGAGGGCATCGGGGAGCTGTTTTTT. Protein: CASSPIREGIGELFF.

The chain has TRBV2 and TRBJ2-3; a weak D match, TRBD2 (6 bases). Trimming took off 5 bases at V and 8 bases at J, with 14 bases between the two ends. The CDR3 is 13 residues long. The germline CDR1 and CDR2 sequences are SNHLY and FYNNEI. This CDR3 is CASSQLALVTQYF. The CDR3 nucleotides read TGTGCCAGCAGTCAGCTAGCGTTAGTTACGCAGTATTTT.

The V and J genes are TRBV5-1 and TRBJ2-1; D might be TRBD2 (5 bases). The CDR3 spans 13 residues. Germline V lookup: CDR1 SGHRS, CDR2 YFSETQ. Trimming left V 6 bases short and J 9 bases short, with 16 bases between. The CDR3 DNA follows: TGCGCCAGCACCACCTCCCTGGCGGGTGAGCAGTTCTTC. Protein: CASTTSLAGEQFF.

The gene calls are TRBV7-9 and TRBJ2-1; D is perhaps TRBD2 (7 bases). Germline V gene sequence: CDR1 SEHNR, CDR2 FQNEAQ (reference sequence). The CDR3 loop spans 15 amino acids. V was cut by 5 bases and J by 5 bases, with 16 bases left in between. The CDR3 loop is CASSEGGTKNNEQFF. For the CDR3, the DNA is TGTGCCAGCAGCGAGGGAGGGACAAAAAACAATGAGCAGTTCTTC.

Regarding this clone: Other nucleotide sequences from this sample produce the same CDR3. This chain connects TRBV5-4 to TRBJ1-2; 8 nucleotides align to TRBD1. Trimming cost V 3 bases and J 8 bases; bases outside gene matches: 6. The CDR3 totals 13 residues. The germline V gene has CDR1 SGHNT and CDR2 YYREEE (reference sequence). CDR3 region: CASSSQGASGYTF. In nucleotides, the CDR3 is TGTGCCAGCAGCTCCCAGGGGGCGTCAGGCTACACCTTC.

The chain uses TRBV6-1 and TRBJ1-5, with D perhaps TRBD1 (5 bases). This CDR3 comprises 14 residues. Trimming shortened V by 5 bases and J by 4 bases, and 12 bases separated the two germline ends. The germline gives CDR1 MNHNS, CDR2 SASEGT. The CDR3 DNA reads TGTGCCAGCAGTATGGAGCAGGGAAATCAGCCCCAGCATTTT. Amino acids: CASSMEQGNQPQHF.

Written as DNA, the CDR3 is TGTGCCAGCAGTTTCAGTTCGGGAAGGAACACTGAAGCTTTCTTT. Amino acid sequence: CASSFSSGRNTEAFF. This sequence joins TRBV27 and TRBJ1-1; D uncertain. The V and J ends lost 3 bases and 1 base respectively, with 12 bases between them. The V gene's germline CDR1 is MNHEY and CDR2 SMNVEV (reference sequence). This CDR3 has 15 amino acids.

The rearrangement uses TRBV2 and TRBJ1-1, with 7 bases fitting TRBD1. CDR1 is SNHLY and CDR2 is FYNNEI in the germline V gene. Trimming at V came to 6 bases and at J to 4 bases, leaving 11 bases not matched to a gene. This CDR3 region has 15 residues. For the CDR3, the DNA is TGTGCCAGCAGACAGGGGTTGGTATGGAGCACTGAAGCTTTCTTT. It encodes CASRQGLVWSTEAFF.

This clone was picked up many times. The V gene is TRBV28, the J gene TRBJ1-6; 7 bases are a match to TRBD1. J was trimmed by 9 bases and V by 6 bases; bases with no gene match: 2. Germline V gene sequence: CDR1 MDHEN, CDR2 SYDVKM. This CDR3 comprises 12 residues. CDR3 sequence: CASSQGGSPLHF. CDR3 nucleotides: TGTGCCAGCAGCCAGGGGGGTTCACCCCTCCACTTT.

This chain uses TRBV6-1 with TRBJ2-2; D not resolved. Germline assignment: CDR1 MNHNS and CDR2 SASEGT. The V end lost 8 bases, the J end lost 0 bases, and 10 bases lay between the germline ends. The CDR3 is 14 residues long. Written as DNA, the CDR3 is TGTGCCAGCTGGGATGCTTCGAACACCGGGGAGCTGTTTTTT. Translation: CASWDASNTGELFF.

This clone came up once. The rearrangement uses TRBV28 and TRBJ1-6; TRBD1 matches at 7 bases. V was clipped by 7 bases and J by 0 bases; unmatched bases: 6. The CDR3 has 16 residues. The germline gives CDR1 MDHEN, CDR2 SYDVKM. CDR3 in DNA: TGTGCCAGCACAAGGGGACAGAGCTCCTATAATTCACCCCTCCACTTT. It codes for CASTRGQSSYNSPLHF.

V is TRBV7-2 and J is TRBJ2-7; D perhaps matches TRBD2 (5 bases). Germline V CDR1 and CDR2: SGHTA, FQGNSA. V was trimmed by 4 bases and J by 2 bases, leaving 12 bases between them. The CDR3 consists of 14 residues. CDR3 nucleotide sequence: TGTGCCAGCAGCTACGCCGTCGGGGCCTACGAGCAGTACTTC. Its protein is CASSYAVGAYEQYF.

V usage is TRBV6-6 and J usage is TRBJ2-2, with D possibly TRBD2 on 6 matching bases. This CDR3 has 14 residues. Trimming removed 6 bases from V and 5 bases from J, with 13 bases in between. Germline V gene sequence: CDR1 MNHNY, CDR2 SVGAGI (reference sequence). The CDR3 sequence is CASSSRAGTGELFF. DNA for the CDR3: TGTGCCAGCAGCTCCCGGGCGGGAACCGGGGAGCTGTTTTTT.

This clone was detected a few times. The rearrangement links TRBV18 to TRBJ2-1; 7 bases map to TRBD1. Trimming cost V 9 bases and J 0 bases; bases outside gene matches: 11. CDR3 size: 16 residues. Germline loops: CDR1 KGHSH, CDR2 LQKENI. CDR3 protein: CASFPDRPSSYNEQFF. The CDR3 nucleotides read TGTGCCAGTTTCCCGGACAGGCCTAGCTCCTACAATGAGCAGTTCTTC.

This chain links TRBV28 with TRBJ1-4; 7 positions agree with TRBD1. The CDR3 totals 14 residues. V lost 6 bases, J lost 5 bases, and 6 bases stayed unmatched. The germline V gene encodes CDR1 MDHEN and CDR2 SYDVKM. The CDR3 protein is CASRTGQLNEKLFF. The CDR3 DNA reads as TGTGCCAGCAGAACGGGACAGTTAAATGAAAAACTGTTTTTT. Full variable domain (outside the CDR3, taken from reference TRBV28 and TRBJ1-4): DVKVTQSSRYLVKRTGEKVFLECVQDMDHENMFWYRQDPGLGLRLIYFSYDVKMKEKGDIPEGYSVSREKKERFSLILESASTNQTSMYLCASRTGQLNEKLFFGSGTQLSVL.

This chain joins TRBV5-8 and TRBJ1-6, with 9 bases that match TRBD1. Germline V gene data show CDR1 as SGHTS and CDR2 as YDEGEE. CDR3 length: 16 amino acids. The J segment lost 4 bases and the V segment lost 5 bases, leaving 7 bases of the junction unmatched. This CDR3 is CASRSTGGRYNSPLHF. The CDR3 DNA reads TGTGCCAGCAGATCGACAGGGGGAAGGTATAATTCACCCCTCCACTTT.

Comment on this clone: At one end, the junction sequence differs from germline, possibly due to a read error. The genes are TRBV7-2 and TRBJ2-7; D is unresolved. CDR1 is SGHTA and CDR2 is FQGNSA in the germline V gene. The CDR3 length is 14 residues. This CDR3 reads CASSQNTVPYVQYF. CDR3 DNA sequence: TGTGCCAGCAGCCAAAATACAGTCCCATACGTGCAGTACTTC.

The chain employs TRBV4-3 and TRBJ1-6, with D unresolved. Germline CDR1 is LGHNA and CDR2 is YSLEER. V lost 1 base and J 6 bases, leaving 10 bases between the germline ends. This CDR3 has 15 residues. CDR3: CASSQVVQSNSPLHF. For the CDR3, the DNA is TGCGCCAGCAGCCAAGTTGTCCAGAGTAATTCACCCCTCCACTTT.

The chain uses TRBV5-1 and TRBJ1-2, with D perhaps TRBD1 (5 bases). V lost 0 bases and J lost 12, with 12 bases in between. This CDR3 spans 12 amino acids. From germline, CDR1 is SGHRS and CDR2 YFSETQ. The CDR3 loop is CASSLDGGRHTF. CDR3 nucleotide sequence: TGCGCCAGCAGCTTGGATGGGGGAAGACACACCTTC.

V usage is TRBV20-1 and J usage is TRBJ2-3; D unresolved. The CDR3 is 11 amino acids. V lost 0 bases, J lost 14 bases, and 12 bases lay in between. Germline lookup yields CDR1 DFQATT and CDR2 SNEGSKA (reference sequence). The CDR3 DNA sequence: TGCAGTGCTAGAGATCTGGGTACCCGGTATTTT. Translation: CSARDLGTRYF.

The CDR3 spells CASSLGDNNNQPQHF. In DNA form, the CDR3 reads TGCGCCAGCAGCTTGGGAGATAATAACAATCAGCCCCAGCATTTT. The V gene is TRBV5-1, the J gene TRBJ1-5; D uncertain. The V gene's germline CDR1 is SGHRS and CDR2 YFSETQ. The CDR3 has 15 amino acids. Between the trimmed V and J ends, which lost 0 bases and 3 bases, there was a span of 10 bases.

For this clone: This may be a read error: a much more frequent sequence differs by one nucleotide. V is TRBV4-1 and J is TRBJ1-4, with D maybe TRBD1 (5 bases). This CDR3 comprises 20 residues. The germline gives CDR1 MGHRA, CDR2 YSYEKL. Trimming removed 0 bases at V and 0 bases at J, with 20 bases between. The CDR3 DNA reads as TGCGCCAGCAGCCAAGAACTCCGAACAGGCCGCTCTGCAACTAATGAAAAACTGTTTTTT. Translation gives CASSQELRTGRSATNEKLFF.

V usage is TRBV29-1 and J usage is TRBJ1-2, with 8 positions matching TRBD1. Trimming cost V 7 bases and J 3 bases; bases outside gene matches: 1. Germline V CDR1 and CDR2: SQVTM, ANQGSEA. CDR3 length equals 11 residues. The CDR3 reads CSATGDYGYTF. DNA for the CDR3: TGCAGCGCGACAGGGGACTATGGCTACACCTTC.

This chain links TRBV2 with TRBJ1-1; 9 bases map to TRBD1. J gave up 4 bases and V 7 bases, and 7 bases lay outside the gene matches. Germline V gene lookup returns CDR1 SNHLY and CDR2 FYNNEI. The CDR3 has 14 amino acids. The CDR3 nucleotides are TGTGCCAGCACCTGGACAGGGGCGGGCACTGAAGCTTTCTTT. This codes for CASTWTGAGTEAFF.

This clone was picked up a small number of times. This chain uses TRBV5-1 with TRBJ1-2; 8 positions agree with TRBD1. Trimming at V came to 3 bases and at J to 6 bases, leaving 10 bases not matched to a gene. The germline CDR1 and CDR2 sequences are SGHRS and YFSETQ. The CDR3 runs 15 residues. For the CDR3, the DNA is TGCGCCAGCAGCTCTCAGGCGACAGGGGATAATGGCTACACCTTC. Amino acids: CASSSQATGDNGYTF.